The present T cell receptor (beta chain) was sequenced within a study of beta chain features in type 1 diabetes. Since all of the isolated RNA was reverse transcribed, expressed TCRB transcripts were what got sequenced. Only in-frame clones appear in the TCRdb table, and some are missing; sequencing was by immunoSEQ multiplex PCR. The data contain some 240,000 clones, 15% to 20% of them singletons. Study findings and constraints: Type 1 diabetes patients had TCRB CDR3s that were shorter (moderately but significantly so) in all four CD4+ subsets.

This clone was counted a few times. Its antigen is currently unknown. The TCR originated in a man aged 30 to 39 with type 1 diabetes. Specimen: naive CD4+ T cells from blood.

The CDR3 spells CASSQTGLQPQHF. The CDR3 DNA sequence: TGTGCCAGCAGTCAAACAGGGCTTCAGCCCCAGCATTTT. The gene calls are TRBV25-1 and TRBJ1-5, with D possibly TRBD1 on 6 matching bases. This CDR3 is 13 amino acids long. Per the germline V gene, CDR1 is MGHDK and CDR2 is SYGVNS. V was pared by 5 bases and J by 6 bases, with 11 bases between.